The T cell receptor beta chain under discussion was sequenced for a study of blood T cell repertoires in COVID-19. Whole-study context: Collection of acute and convalescent COVID-19 samples took place in the United States, Italy and Spain. PBMCs, B-cell-depleted T cells, or T cells were the source of the cDNA or gDNA that made up the material.

Participants, about 18 to 90 years old, spanned fewer than 30 US areas. Cohorts were assigned according to the clinical history that participants reported. The protocol was immunoSEQ multiplex PCR, while the TCRdb copy is restricted to in-frame clones and leaves out a portion. This table holds nearly 200,000 clones, roughly 90% found once. The length of the CDR3 is 13 residues. V lost 10 bases and J lost 4, with 16 bases in between. CDR1 is SGHNT, CDR2 YENEEA, per germline. V gene TRBV11-3 combines with J gene TRBJ2-5; possible D gene TRBD2, 7 bases. Input material: PBMCs or T cells enriched from blood (not recorded which). This TCR derives from a woman between 18 and 29 years old who had recovered from COVID-19. The CDR3 DNA sequence: TGTGCCATCCTTCGGGGGGCCTCAGAGACCCAGTACTTC. This encodes CAILRGASETQYF.